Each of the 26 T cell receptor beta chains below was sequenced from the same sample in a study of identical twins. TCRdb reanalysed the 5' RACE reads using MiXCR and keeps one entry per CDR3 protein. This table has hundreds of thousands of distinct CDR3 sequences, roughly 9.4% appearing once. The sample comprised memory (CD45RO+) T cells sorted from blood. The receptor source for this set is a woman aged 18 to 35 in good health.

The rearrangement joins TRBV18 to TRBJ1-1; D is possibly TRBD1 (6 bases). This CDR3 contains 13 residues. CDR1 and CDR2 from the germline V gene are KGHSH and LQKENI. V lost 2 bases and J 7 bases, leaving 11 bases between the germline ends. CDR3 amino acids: CASSPSSQGEAFF. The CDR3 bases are TGTGCCAGCTCACCATCTTCACAGGGTGAAGCTTTCTTT.

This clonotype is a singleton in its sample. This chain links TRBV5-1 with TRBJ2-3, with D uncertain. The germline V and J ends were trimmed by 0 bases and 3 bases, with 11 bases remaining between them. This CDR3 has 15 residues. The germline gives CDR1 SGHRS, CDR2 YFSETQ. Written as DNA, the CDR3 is TGCGCCAGCAGCTTGGACGGAAACCCTACAGATACGCAGTATTTT. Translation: CASSLDGNPTDTQYF.

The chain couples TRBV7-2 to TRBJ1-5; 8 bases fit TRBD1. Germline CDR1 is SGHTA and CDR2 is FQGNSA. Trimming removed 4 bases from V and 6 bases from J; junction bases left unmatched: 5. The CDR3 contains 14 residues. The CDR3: CASSWGQEGQPQHF. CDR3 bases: TGTGCCAGCAGCTGGGGACAGGAAGGTCAGCCCCAGCATTTT.

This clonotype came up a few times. The CDR3 sequence is CANGTSDTDTQYF. CDR3 DNA: TGTGCCAACGGGACTAGCGACACAGATACGCAGTATTTT. The chain uses TRBV6-8 and TRBJ2-3; 10 bases line up with TRBD2. The CDR3 totals 13 residues. The ends lost 10 bases at V and 2 bases at J; junction bases unmatched: 3. Per the germline V gene, CDR1 is MNHGY and CDR2 is SAAAGT.

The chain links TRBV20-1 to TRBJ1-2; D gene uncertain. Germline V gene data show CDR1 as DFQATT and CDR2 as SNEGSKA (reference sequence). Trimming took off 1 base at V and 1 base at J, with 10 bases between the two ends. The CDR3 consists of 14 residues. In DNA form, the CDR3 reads TGCAGTGCTAGAGGTCGATCTTTTAACTATGGCTACACCTTC. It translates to CSARGRSFNYGYTF.

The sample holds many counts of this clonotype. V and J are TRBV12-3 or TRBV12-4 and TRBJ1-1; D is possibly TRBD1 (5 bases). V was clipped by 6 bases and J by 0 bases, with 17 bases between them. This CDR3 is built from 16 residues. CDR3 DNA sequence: TGTGCCAGCAGCCTTGACACCGGGACCCTGAACACTGAAGCTTTCTTT. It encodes CASSLDTGTLNTEAFF.

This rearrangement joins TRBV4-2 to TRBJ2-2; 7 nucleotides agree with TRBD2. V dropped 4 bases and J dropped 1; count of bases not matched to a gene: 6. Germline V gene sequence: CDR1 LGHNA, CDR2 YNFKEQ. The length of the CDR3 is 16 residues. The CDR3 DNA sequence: TGTGCCAGCAGCCCGCGGGGCGGGAGGAACACCGGGGAGCTGTTTTTT. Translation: CASSPRGGRNTGELFF.

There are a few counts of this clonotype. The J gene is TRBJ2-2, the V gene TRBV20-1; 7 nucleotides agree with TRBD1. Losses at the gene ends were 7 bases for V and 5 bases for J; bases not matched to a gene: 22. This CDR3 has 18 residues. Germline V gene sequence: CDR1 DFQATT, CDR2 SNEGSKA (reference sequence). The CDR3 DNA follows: TGCAGTGTAAGAGGTCGGGACAGAGGTTACCTGGGGACCGGGGAGCTGTTTTTT. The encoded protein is CSVRGRDRGYLGTGELFF.

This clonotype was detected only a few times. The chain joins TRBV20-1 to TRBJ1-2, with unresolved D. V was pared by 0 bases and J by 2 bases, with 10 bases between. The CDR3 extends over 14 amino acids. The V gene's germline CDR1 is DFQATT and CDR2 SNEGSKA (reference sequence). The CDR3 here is CSARDMAGNYGYTF. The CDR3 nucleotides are TGCAGTGCTAGAGATATGGCAGGAAACTATGGCTACACCTTC.

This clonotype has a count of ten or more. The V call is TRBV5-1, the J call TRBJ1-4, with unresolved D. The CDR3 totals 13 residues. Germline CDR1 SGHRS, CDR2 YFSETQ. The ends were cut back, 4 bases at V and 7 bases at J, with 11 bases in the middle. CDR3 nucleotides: TGCGCCAGCAGCCGCGGCTCGGGTGAAAAACTGTTTTTT. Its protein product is CASSRGSGEKLFF.

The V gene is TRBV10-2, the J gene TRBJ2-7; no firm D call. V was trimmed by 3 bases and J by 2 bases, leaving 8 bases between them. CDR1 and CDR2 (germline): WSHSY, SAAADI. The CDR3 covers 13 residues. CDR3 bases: TGCGCCAGCAGTGAACAGCTAACCTACGAGCAGTACTTC. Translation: CASSEQLTYEQYF.

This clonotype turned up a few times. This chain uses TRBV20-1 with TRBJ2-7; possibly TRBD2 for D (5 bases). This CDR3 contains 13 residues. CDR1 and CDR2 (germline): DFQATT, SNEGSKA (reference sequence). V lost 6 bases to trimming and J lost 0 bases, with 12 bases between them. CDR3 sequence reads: CSARTPHSYEQYF. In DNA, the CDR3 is TGCAGTGCAAGGACTCCTCACTCCTACGAGCAGTACTTC.

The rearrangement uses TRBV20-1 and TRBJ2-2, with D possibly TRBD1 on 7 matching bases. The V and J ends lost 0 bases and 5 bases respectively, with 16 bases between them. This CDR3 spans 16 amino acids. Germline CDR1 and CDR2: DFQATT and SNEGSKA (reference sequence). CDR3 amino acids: CSARDTRQGGTGELFF. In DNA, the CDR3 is TGCAGTGCTAGAGATACGAGACAGGGAGGTACCGGGGAGCTGTTTTTT.

As DNA, the CDR3 is TGTGCCAGCAGCCGGGACAGGGTCCTAGGGTTCTTC. As protein: CASSRDRVLGFF. V is TRBV12-3 or TRBV12-4 and J is TRBJ2-1, with 9 bases matching TRBD1. Unmatched junction bases numbered 9, after V lost 6 bases and J lost 15 bases. The CDR3 spans 12 residues.

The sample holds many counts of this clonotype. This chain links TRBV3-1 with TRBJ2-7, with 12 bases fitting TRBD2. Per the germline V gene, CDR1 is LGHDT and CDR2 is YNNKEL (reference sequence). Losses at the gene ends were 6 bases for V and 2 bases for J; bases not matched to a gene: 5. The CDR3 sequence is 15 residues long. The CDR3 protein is CASRNLAGGTYEQYF. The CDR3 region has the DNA TGTGCCAGCAGGAACCTAGCGGGGGGGACCTACGAGCAGTACTTC.

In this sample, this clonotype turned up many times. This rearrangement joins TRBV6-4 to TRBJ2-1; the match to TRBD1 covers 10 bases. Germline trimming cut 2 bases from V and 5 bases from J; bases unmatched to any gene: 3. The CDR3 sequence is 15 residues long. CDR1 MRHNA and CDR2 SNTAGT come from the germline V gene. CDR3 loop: CASSDGTGEHNEQFF. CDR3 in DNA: TGTGCCAGCAGTGACGGGACAGGGGAACACAATGAGCAGTTCTTC.

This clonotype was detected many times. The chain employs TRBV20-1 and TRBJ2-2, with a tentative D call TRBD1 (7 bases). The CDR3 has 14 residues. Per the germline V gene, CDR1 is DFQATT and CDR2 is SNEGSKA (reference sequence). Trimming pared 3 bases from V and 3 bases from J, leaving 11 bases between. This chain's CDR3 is CSARARGDTGELFF. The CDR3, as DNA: TGCAGTGCTAGGGCCAGGGGGGACACCGGGGAGCTGTTTTTT.

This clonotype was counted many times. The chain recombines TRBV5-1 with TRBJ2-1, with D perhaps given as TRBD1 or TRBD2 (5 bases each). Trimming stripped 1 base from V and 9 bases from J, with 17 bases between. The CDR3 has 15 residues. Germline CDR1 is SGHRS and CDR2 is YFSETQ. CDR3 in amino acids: CASSLNLGDGVEQFF. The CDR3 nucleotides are TGCGCCAGCAGCTTGAACCTAGGGGACGGGGTTGAGCAGTTCTTC.

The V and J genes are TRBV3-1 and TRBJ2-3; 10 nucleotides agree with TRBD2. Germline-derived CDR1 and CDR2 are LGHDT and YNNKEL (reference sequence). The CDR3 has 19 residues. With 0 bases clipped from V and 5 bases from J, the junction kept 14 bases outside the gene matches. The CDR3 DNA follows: TGTGCCAGCAGCCAAGACTTCCGGAGCGGGGGGGCCGTCCGAGATACGCAGTATTTT. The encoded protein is CASSQDFRSGGAVRDTQYF.

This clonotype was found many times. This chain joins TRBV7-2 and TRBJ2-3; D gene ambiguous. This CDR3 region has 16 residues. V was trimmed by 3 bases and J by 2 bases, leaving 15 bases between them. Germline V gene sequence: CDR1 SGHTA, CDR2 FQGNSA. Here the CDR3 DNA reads TGTGCCAGCAGCTTTTACGGGTCGGATAACACAGATACGCAGTATTTT. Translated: CASSFYGSDNTDTQYF.

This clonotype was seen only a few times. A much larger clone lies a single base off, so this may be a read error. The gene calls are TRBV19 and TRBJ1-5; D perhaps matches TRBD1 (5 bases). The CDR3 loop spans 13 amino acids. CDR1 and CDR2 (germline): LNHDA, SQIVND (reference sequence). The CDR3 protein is CASSQGRDQTQHF. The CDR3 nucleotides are TGTGCCAGTAGTCAGGGAAGGGATCAGACCCAGCATTTT.

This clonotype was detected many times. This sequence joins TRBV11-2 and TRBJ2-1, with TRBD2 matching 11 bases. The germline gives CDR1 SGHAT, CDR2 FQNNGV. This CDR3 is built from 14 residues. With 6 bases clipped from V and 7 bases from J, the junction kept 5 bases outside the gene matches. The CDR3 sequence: CASRGLAVANEQFF. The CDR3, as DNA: TGTGCCAGCAGGGGACTAGCGGTGGCAAATGAGCAGTTCTTC.

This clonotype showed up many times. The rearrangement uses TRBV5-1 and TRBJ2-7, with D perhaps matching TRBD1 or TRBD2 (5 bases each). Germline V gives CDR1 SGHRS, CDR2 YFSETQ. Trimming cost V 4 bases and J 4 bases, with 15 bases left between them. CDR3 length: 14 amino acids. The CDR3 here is CASSRGTVSYEQYF. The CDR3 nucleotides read TGCGCCAGCAGCCGTGGGACCGTATCTTACGAGCAGTACTTC.

The CDR3 loop is CASSTHRVSETQYF. DNA of the CDR3: TGTGCCAGCAGTACTCACAGGGTTTCGGAGACCCAGTACTTC. V gene TRBV27 combines with J gene TRBJ2-5, with D perhaps matching TRBD1 (6 bases). CDR3 length: 14 amino acids. The germline V and J ends were trimmed by 5 bases and 5 bases, with 15 bases remaining between them. In germline, CDR1 is MNHEY, CDR2 SMNVEV (reference sequence).

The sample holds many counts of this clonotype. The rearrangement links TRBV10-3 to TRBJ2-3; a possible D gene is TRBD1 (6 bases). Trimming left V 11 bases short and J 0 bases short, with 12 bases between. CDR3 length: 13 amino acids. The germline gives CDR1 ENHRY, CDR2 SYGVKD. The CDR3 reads CASADRSTDTQYF. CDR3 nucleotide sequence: TGTGCCTCAGCAGACAGGAGCACAGATACGCAGTATTTT.

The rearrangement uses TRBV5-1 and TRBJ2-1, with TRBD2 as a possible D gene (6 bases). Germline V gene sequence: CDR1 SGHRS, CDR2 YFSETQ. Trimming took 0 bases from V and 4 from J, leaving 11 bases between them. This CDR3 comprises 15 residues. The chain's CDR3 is CASSLVAEGYNEQFF. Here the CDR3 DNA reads TGCGCCAGCAGCTTGGTGGCGGAGGGGTACAATGAGCAGTTCTTC.